This T cell receptor (beta chain) was recorded in a study of blood T cell repertoires in COVID-19. Looking at the study overall: Donors in the United States, Italy and Spain gave samples during acute or convalescent COVID-19. PBMCs, B-cell-depleted T cells, or T cells were the source of the cDNA or gDNA that made up the material.

Authors' methods: Using reference gene primer amplification, nucleated cell counts were estimated. TCRdb's table, derived via immunoSEQ multiplex PCR, lists solely in-frame clones and lacks some. V, J and clone size reflect that table, while D and trimming were determined from the DNA. The sample consists of 130,000 or so clones, around four fifths of them appearing once. V was trimmed by 4 bases and J by 2 bases, leaving 14 bases between them. This CDR3 is 16 amino acids long. CDR1 and CDR2 from the germline V gene are MDHEN and SYDVKM. The sequence was obtained from a man in his 60s with active or convalescent COVID-19. The sequencing input was peripheral blood. V is TRBV28 and J is TRBJ1-4, with D possibly TRBD1 on 5 matching bases. The CDR3 reads CASSYQGWGTNEKLFF. The CDR3 region has the DNA TGTGCCAGCAGTTACCAGGGTTGGGGTACTAATGAAAAACTGTTTTTT.